This T cell receptor (beta chain) was sequenced during a study of blood T cell repertoires in COVID-19. Looking at the study overall: Sites across the United States, Italy and Spain contributed samples from acute and convalescent COVID-19. In each case, the material was cDNA or gDNA derived from T cells, B-cell-depleted T cells, or PBMCs.

This table comes from immunoSEQ multiplex PCR, and its TCRdb copy is limited to in-frame clones, with some not included. The sample holds roughly 85,000 clones, under 80% seen once. CDR3 length: 17 residues. The junction had 8 bases not matched to a gene; V was cut back by 3 bases and J by 1 base. CDR1 LNHNV and CDR2 YYDKDF come from the germline V gene (reference sequence). The chain joins TRBV15 to TRBJ1-5, with 8 bases matching TRBD1. This TCR was sampled from a human donor in a cohort sampled during active COVID-19. The material sequenced was peripheral blood. CDR3 DNA sequence: TGTGCCACCAGCAGTCCCGGACAGGGTTTGAGCAATCAGCCCCAGCATTTT. Amino acids: CATSSPGQGLSNQPQHF.